This TCR beta chain was captured in a study of cytomegalovirus exposure and HLA in healthy donors. The overall study: The use of the same platform for the 110 or so validation repertoires and the roughly 670 first-cohort repertoires was reported by a later analysis.

Study findings and constraints: It was confirmed in vitro that a few of the CMV-associated chains were specific for CMV antigens. There were some 150 TCR beta chains listed as cytomegalovirus-associated.

The repertoire was sequenced with immunoSEQ multiplex PCR; TCRdb's copy has only in-frame clones and lacks some. The sample includes some 290,000 clones, around 90% seen only once; the top ten take around 0.88%. CDR1 and CDR2 from the germline V gene are SGHRS and YFSETQ. The CDR3 runs to 14 residues. Trimming cost V 4 bases and J 2 bases, with 11 bases left between them. In the case of this clone: Its antigen is unidentified.

The TCR sequence derives from a man aged 25-45 years in good health and CMV-seronegative. V usage is TRBV5-1 and J usage is TRBJ2-3, with D uncertain. Source material: PBMCs. For the CDR3, the DNA is TGCGCCAGCAGCGGAGATGGGTTCACAGATACGCAGTATTTT. Its translation: CASSGDGFTDTQYF.